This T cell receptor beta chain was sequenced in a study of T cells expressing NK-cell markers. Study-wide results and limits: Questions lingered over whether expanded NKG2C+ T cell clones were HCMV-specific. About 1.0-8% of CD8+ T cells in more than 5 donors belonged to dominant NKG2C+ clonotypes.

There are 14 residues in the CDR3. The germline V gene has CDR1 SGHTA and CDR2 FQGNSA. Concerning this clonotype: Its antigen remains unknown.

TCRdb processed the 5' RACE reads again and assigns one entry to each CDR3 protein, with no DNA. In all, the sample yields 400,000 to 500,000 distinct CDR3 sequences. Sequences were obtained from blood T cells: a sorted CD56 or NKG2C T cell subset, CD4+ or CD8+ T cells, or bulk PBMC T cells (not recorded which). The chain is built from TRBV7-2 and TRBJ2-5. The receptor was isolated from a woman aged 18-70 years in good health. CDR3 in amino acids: CASSSARLQETQYF.